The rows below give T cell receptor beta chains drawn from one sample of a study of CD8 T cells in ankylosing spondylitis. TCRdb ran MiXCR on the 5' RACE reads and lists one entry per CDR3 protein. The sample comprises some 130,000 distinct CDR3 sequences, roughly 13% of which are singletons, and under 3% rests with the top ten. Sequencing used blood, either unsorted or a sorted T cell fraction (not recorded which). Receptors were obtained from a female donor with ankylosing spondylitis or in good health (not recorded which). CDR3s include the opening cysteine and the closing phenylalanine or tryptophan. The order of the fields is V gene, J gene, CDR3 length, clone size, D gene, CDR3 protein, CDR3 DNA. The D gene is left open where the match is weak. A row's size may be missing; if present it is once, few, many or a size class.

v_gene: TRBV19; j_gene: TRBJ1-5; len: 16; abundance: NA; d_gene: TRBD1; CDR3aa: CASSPTGTGDDQPQHF; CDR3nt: TGTGCCAGTAGTCCAACCGGGACAGGGGATGACCAGCCCCAGCATTTT
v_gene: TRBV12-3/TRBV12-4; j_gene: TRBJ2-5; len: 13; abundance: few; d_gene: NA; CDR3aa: CASTTDGMRTQYF; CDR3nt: TGTGCCAGCACCACCGACGGGATGAGGACCCAGTACTTC
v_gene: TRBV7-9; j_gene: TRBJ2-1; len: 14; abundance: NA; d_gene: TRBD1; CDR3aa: CASRRTGGVNEQFF; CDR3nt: TGTGCCAGCAGACGGACAGGGGGCGTGAATGAGCAGTTCTTC
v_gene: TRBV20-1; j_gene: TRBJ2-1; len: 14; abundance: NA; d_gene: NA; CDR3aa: CSAVTQGFDNEQFF; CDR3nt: TGCAGTGCTGTGACGCAGGGGTTCGACAATGAGCAGTTCTTC
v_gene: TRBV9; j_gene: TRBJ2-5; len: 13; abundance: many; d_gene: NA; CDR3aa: CASSVGGGNSQYF; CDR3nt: TGTGCCAGCAGCGTAGGGGGAGGAAATTCCCAGTACTTC
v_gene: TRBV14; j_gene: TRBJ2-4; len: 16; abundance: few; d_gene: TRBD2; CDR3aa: CASSQSSGVPGNIQYF; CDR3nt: TGTGCCAGCAGCCAGTCTAGCGGGGTACCTGGAAACATTCAGTACTTC
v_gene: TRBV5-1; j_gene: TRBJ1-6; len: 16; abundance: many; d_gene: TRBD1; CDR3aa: CASSLDGTVWDSPLHF; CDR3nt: TGCGCCAGCAGCTTGGACGGGACAGTTTGGGATTCACCCCTCCACTTT
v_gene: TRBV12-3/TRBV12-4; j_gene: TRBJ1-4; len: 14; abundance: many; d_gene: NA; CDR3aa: CASTRGVSGEKLFF; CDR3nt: TGTGCCAGCACCCGAGGAGTTTCGGGTGAAAAACTGTTTTTT
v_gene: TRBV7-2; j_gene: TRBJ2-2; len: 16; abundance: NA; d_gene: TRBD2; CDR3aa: CASSLRRGGNTGELFF; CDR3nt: TGTGCCAGCAGCTTAAGGCGGGGGGGGAACACCGGGGAGCTGTTTTTT
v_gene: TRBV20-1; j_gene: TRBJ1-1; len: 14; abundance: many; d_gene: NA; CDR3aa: CSANTPPGRTEAFF; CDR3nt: TGCAGTGCCAACACCCCTCCAGGGCGTACTGAAGCTTTCTTT
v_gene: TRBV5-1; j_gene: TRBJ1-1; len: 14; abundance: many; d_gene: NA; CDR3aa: CASSTRVEVTEAFF; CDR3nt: TGCGCCAGCAGCACCAGGGTCGAGGTCACTGAAGCTTTCTTT
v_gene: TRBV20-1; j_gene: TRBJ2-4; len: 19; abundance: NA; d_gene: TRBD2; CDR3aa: CSATSPLAGGQGTKNIQYF; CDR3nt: TGCAGTGCTACTTCCCCACTAGCGGGGGGACAGGGGACCAAAAACATTCAGTACTTC
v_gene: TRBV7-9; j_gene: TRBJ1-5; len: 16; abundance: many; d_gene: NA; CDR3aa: CASSPFRGNSNQPQHF; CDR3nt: TGTGCCAGCAGCCCCTTCCGCGGAAATAGCAATCAGCCCCAGCATTTT
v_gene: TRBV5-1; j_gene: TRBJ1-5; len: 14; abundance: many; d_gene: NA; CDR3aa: CASSLGAGNQPQHF; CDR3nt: TGCGCCAGCAGCTTGGGGGCGGGCAATCAGCCCCAGCATTTT
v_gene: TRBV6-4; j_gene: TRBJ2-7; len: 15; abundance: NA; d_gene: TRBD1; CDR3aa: CASRTGGWVQYEQYF; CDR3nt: TGTGCCAGCAGGACAGGGGGATGGGTCCAATACGAGCAGTACTTC
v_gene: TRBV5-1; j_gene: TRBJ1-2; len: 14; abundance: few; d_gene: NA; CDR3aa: CASSLEGEHYGYTF; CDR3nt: TGCGCCAGCAGCTTGGAGGGGGAGCACTATGGCTACACCTTC
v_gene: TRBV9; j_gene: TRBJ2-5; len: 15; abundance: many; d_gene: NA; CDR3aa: CASSGKGLLQETQYF; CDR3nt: TGTGCCAGCAGCGGAAAGGGTCTCCTTCAAGAGACCCAGTACTTC
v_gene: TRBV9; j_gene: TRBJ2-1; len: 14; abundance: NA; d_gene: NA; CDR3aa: CASSETGGENEQFF; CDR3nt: TGTGCCAGCAGCGAAACAGGGGGGGAGAATGAGCAGTTCTTC
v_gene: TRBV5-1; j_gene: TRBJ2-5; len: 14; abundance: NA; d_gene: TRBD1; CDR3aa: CASSYRTGEETQYF; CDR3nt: TGCGCCAGCAGCTACCGGACAGGGGAAGAGACCCAGTACTTC
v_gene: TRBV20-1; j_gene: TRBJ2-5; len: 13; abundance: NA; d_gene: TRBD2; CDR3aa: CSASSGRKETQYF; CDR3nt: TGCAGTGCTAGTAGCGGGAGAAAAGAGACCCAGTACTTC
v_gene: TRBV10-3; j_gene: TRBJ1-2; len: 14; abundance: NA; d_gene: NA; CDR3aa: CAISEGPGNYGYTF; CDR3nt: TGTGCCATCAGTGAGGGTCCCGGGAACTATGGCTACACCTTC
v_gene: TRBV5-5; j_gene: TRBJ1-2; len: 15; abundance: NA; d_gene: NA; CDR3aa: CASSRTAGVVHGYTF; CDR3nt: TGTGCCAGCAGCAGGACAGCCGGGGTAGTCCATGGCTACACCTTC
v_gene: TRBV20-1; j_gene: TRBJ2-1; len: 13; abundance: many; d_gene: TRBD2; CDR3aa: CSALAEANNEQFF; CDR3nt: TGCAGTGCTCTAGCGGAGGCTAACAATGAGCAGTTCTTC
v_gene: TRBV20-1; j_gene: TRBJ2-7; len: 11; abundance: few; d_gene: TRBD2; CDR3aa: CSGTSGYEQYF; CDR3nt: TGCAGTGGGACTAGCGGCTACGAGCAGTACTTC
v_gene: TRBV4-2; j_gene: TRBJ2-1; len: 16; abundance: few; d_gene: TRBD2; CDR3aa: CASSQDIGGGYNEQFF; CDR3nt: TGTGCCAGCAGCCAAGATATTGGCGGGGGCTACAATGAGCAGTTCTTC
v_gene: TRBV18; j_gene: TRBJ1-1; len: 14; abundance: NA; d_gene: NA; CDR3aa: CASSPGGRNTEAFF; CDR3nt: TGTGCCAGCTCACCAGGGGGGCGCAACACTGAAGCTTTCTTT
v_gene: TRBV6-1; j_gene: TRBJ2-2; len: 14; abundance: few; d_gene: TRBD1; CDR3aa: CASRRSRDSGELFF; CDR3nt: TGTGCCAGCAGACGCTCCCGGGACAGCGGGGAGCTGTTTTTT
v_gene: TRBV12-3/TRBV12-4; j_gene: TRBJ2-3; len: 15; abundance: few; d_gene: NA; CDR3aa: CASRRSGAGADTQYF; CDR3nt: TGTGCCAGCAGACGGAGCGGGGCAGGGGCAGATACGCAGTATTTT
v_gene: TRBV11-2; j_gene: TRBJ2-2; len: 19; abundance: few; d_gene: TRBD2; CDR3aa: CASSSTTGLAGVFTGELFF; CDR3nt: TGTGCCAGCAGCTCAACTACGGGACTAGCGGGAGTATTTACCGGGGAGCTGTTTTTT
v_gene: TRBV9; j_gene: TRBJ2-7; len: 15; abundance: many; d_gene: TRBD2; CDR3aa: CASSVSGLAGFEQYF; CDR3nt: TGTGCCAGCAGCGTCTCGGGACTAGCGGGATTCGAGCAGTACTTC
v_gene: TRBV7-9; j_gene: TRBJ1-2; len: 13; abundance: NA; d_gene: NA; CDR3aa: CASSPRDDGGYTF; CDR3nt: TGTGCCAGCAGCCCCCGTGATGATGGGGGCTACACCTTC
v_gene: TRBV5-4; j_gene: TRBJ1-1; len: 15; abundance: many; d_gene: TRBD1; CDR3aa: CASSSGGTGVVEAFF; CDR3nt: TGTGCCAGCAGCAGTGGAGGGACAGGGGTGGTTGAAGCTTTCTTT
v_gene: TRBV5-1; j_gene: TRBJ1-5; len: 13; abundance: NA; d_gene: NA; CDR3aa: CASSLQFDQPQHF; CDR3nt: TGCGCCAGCAGCTTGCAGTTCGATCAGCCCCAGCATTTT
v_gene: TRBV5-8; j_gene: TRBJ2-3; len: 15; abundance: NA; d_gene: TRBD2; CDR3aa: CASKEREGRRDTQYF; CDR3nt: TGTGCCAGCAAGGAGCGGGAGGGCCGAAGAGATACGCAGTATTTT
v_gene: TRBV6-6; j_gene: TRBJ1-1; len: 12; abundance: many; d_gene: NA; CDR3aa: CASRESGTEAFF; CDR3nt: TGTGCCAGCCGGGAGTCCGGCACTGAAGCTTTCTTT
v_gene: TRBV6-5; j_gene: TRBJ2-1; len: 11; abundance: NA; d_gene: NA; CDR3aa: CASRRAFEQFF; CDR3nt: TGTGCCAGCAGGAGAGCGTTTGAGCAGTTCTTC
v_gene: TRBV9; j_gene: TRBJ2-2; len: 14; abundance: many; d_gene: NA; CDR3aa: CASSVVLNTGELFF; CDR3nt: TGTGCCAGCAGCGTAGTACTAAACACCGGGGAGCTGTTTTTT
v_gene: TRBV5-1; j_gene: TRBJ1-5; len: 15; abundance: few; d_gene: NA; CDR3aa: CASRDEDGEDQPQHF; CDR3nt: TGCGCCAGCAGGGACGAGGACGGGGAAGATCAGCCCCAGCATTTT
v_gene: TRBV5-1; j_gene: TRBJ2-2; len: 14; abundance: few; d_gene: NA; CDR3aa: CASSLVVVTGELFF; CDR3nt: TGCGCCAGCAGCTTGGTTGTGGTTACCGGGGAGCTGTTTTTT
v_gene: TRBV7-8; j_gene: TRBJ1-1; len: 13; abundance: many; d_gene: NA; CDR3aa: CASNQFKGTEAFF; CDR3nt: TGTGCCAGCAACCAATTTAAGGGGACTGAAGCTTTCTTT
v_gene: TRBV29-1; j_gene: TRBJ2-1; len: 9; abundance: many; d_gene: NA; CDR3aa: CSAGYEQFF; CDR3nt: TGCAGCGCTGGGTATGAGCAGTTCTTC
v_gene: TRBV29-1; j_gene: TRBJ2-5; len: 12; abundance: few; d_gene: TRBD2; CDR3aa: CSVGLAEETQYF; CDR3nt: TGCAGCGTTGGACTAGCGGAAGAGACCCAGTACTTC
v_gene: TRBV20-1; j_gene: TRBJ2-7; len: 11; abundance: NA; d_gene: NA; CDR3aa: CSATGADEQYF; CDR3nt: TGCAGTGCTACAGGGGCGGACGAGCAGTACTTC
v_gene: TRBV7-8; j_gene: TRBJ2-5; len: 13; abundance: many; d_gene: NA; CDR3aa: CASSPQKAETQYF; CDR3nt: TGTGCCAGCAGCCCACAAAAGGCGGAGACCCAGTACTTC
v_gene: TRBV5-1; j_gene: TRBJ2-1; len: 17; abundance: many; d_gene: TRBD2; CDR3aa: CASSTKTSTYSYNEQFF; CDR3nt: TGCGCCAGCAGCACGAAGACTAGCACCTACTCCTACAATGAGCAGTTCTTC